Below are 18 T cell receptor beta chains sequenced from a single sample in a study of T cells in Graves' hyperthyroidism and ophthalmopathy. It was RNA transcripts that yielded the amplified TCR beta CDR3 regions. HTBI primers were the set used in a first-round RT-PCR of the TCR CDR3. TCRdb reprocessed the multiplex PCR reads with MiXCR, giving one entry per CDR3 protein. The data show some 350,000 distinct CDR3 sequences, with around 13% seen just once and 34% held by the top ten. The sample consisted of blood. The receptor set was obtained from a woman aged 40 to 50 with Graves' ophthalmopathy.

This clonotype was recorded many times. The chain carries TRBV6-1 and TRBJ2-1; D not certain. V shed 5 bases and J shed 10 bases, with 15 bases lying between them. This CDR3 has 13 residues. Germline V CDR1 and CDR2: MNHNS, SASEGT. CDR3: CASSQGPSGEQFF. DNA for the CDR3: TGTGCCAGCAGTCAAGGGCCGAGTGGAGAGCAGTTCTTC.

In this sample, this clonotype turned up many times. The rearrangement links TRBV2 to TRBJ2-6; D is undetermined. CDR3 length: 15 amino acids. Trimming left V 4 bases short and J 0 bases short, with 7 bases between. Germline CDR1 and CDR2: SNHLY and FYNNEI. CDR3 protein: CASSGQNSGANVLTF. Here the CDR3 DNA reads TGTGCCAGCAGTGGGCAGAACTCTGGGGCCAACGTCCTGACTTTC. The whole variable domain, remainder taken from reference TRBV2 and TRBJ2-6, is EPEVTQTPSHQVTQMGQEVILRCVPISNHLYFYWYRQILGQKVEFLVSFYNNEISEKSEIFDDQFSVERPDGSNFTLKIRSTKLEDSAMYFCASSGQNSGANVLTFGAGSRLTVL.

This clonotype was seen only a few times. The rearrangement links TRBV14 to TRBJ2-1, with D possibly being TRBD2 (7 bases). Trimming left V 2 bases short and J 13 bases short, with 24 bases between. CDR1 and CDR2 (germline): SGHDN, FVKESK. This CDR3 has 16 amino acids. CDR3 nucleotide sequence: TGTGCCAGCAGCCAAAGAGGCACAGGGAGGGATGATCAACAGTTCTTC. This encodes CASSQRGTGRDDQQFF.

The chain couples TRBV6-6 to TRBJ1-2, with D perhaps matching TRBD1 (5 bases). The germline V gene encodes CDR1 MNHNY and CDR2 SVGAGI (reference sequence). This CDR3 is built from 15 residues. V was pared by 0 bases and J by 2 bases, with 10 bases between. DNA for the CDR3: TGTGCCAGCAGTTACTCCCCGACAGAAAACTATGGCTACACCTTC. Translation gives CASSYSPTENYGYTF.

This clonotype came up many times. The genes are TRBV11-2 and TRBJ2-2; TRBD1 might be the D (5 bases). Between the trimmed V and J ends, which lost 5 bases and 1 base, there was a span of 11 bases. The CDR3 length is 15 residues. The germline V gene encodes CDR1 SGHAT and CDR2 FQNNGV. The CDR3 nucleotides are TGTGCCAGCAGCCTAAGCACAGGGAACACCGGGGAGCTGTTTTTT. Protein product: CASSLSTGNTGELFF.

This clonotype has only a few counts. J is TRBJ1-1 and V is TRBV18, with a tentative D call TRBD1 (6 bases). The CDR3 totals 14 residues. V was pared by 3 bases and J by 1 base, with 9 bases between. The germline CDR1 and CDR2 sequences are KGHSH and LQKENI. The CDR3 DNA follows: TGTGCCAGCTCACCGGAACAGGGGAACACTGAAGCTTTCTTT. Protein sequence: CASSPEQGNTEAFF.

This clonotype was recorded at least ten times. This chain links TRBV7-2 with TRBJ1-1; no clear D. Trimming took off 4 bases at V and 5 bases at J, with 14 bases between the two ends. CDR3 length: 14 amino acids. Germline V gene data show CDR1 as SGHTA and CDR2 as FQGNSA. DNA of the CDR3: TGTGCCAGCAGCTCGGGGTTGGGCGGTACTGAAGCTTTCTTT. Protein: CASSSGLGGTEAFF.

This clonotype has a count of ten or more. CDR3: CASSKFGTAENNSPLHF. The CDR3 DNA reads TGTGCCAGCAGTAAGTTTGGGACAGCCGAGAATAATTCACCCCTCCACTTT. V gene TRBV7-8 combines with J gene TRBJ1-6; 7 bases line up with TRBD1. Germline assignment: CDR1 SGHVS and CDR2 FQNEAQ. The length of the CDR3 is 17 residues. The V and J ends lost 6 bases and 5 bases, in that order; junction bases with no gene match: 13.

This clonotype was observed a few times. The V gene is TRBV5-6, the J gene TRBJ2-5; D possibly corresponds to TRBD2 (6 bases). The CDR3 covers 11 residues. Germline values: CDR1 SGHDT, CDR2 YYEEEE. Trimming shortened V by 3 bases and J by 11 bases, and 11 bases separated the two germline ends. For the CDR3, the DNA is TGTGCCAGCAGCTGGGGGAGGACGCAGTACTTC. Residues: CASSWGRTQYF.

At least ten counts were recorded for this clonotype. This rearrangement joins TRBV11-2 to TRBJ1-2, with no clear D. The CDR3 contains 12 residues. The V end lost 5 bases, the J end lost 11 bases, and 15 bases lay between the germline ends. Germline CDR1 and CDR2: SGHAT and FQNNGV. This chain's CDR3 is CASSLGGRRYTF. In DNA form, the CDR3 reads TGTGCCAGCAGCCTAGGCGGGAGACGGTACACCTTC.

The chain employs TRBV12-3 or TRBV12-4 and TRBJ2-5; tentative D call: TRBD1 (5 bases). The germline V and J ends were trimmed by 3 bases and 8 bases, with 10 bases remaining between them. CDR3 length: 12 amino acids. The CDR3 bases are TGTGCCAGCAGTTTTTTGGGGCTCACCCAGTACTTC. The encoded protein is CASSFLGLTQYF.

About this clonotype itself: A much larger clone differs from this one at a single base, so this may be a read error. The CDR3, as DNA: TGCAGTGTCGAGGGGGAACTGAACACTGCAGCTTTCTTT. Protein sequence: CSVEGELNTAAFF. J is TRBJ1-1 and V is TRBV20-1, with D possibly TRBD1 on 6 matching bases. The CDR3 extends over 13 amino acids. Per germline, CDR1 DFQATT and CDR2 SNEGSKA (reference sequence).

This clonotype appeared a few times. Given a much more abundant clone one base away, this may be a read error. The rearrangement uses TRBV12-3 or TRBV12-4 and TRBJ1-1, with D hard to call. The length of the CDR3 is 14 residues. Between the trimmed V and J ends, which lost 0 bases and 6 bases, there was a span of 11 bases. The CDR3: CASSLAGINAEAFF. The DNA of the CDR3 is TGTGCCAGCAGTTTAGCGGGGATCAACGCTGAAGCTTTCTTT.

This clonotype was detected ten times or more. The V and J genes are TRBV7-9 and TRBJ2-3, with TRBD2 matching 9 bases. Unmatched junction bases numbered 6, after V lost 5 bases and J lost 6 bases. Looked up from germline, CDR1 is SEHNR and CDR2 is FQNEAQ (reference sequence). This CDR3 is built from 14 residues. CDR3 protein: CASSQTSGADTQYF. As DNA, the CDR3 is TGTGCCAGCAGCCAGACTAGCGGTGCGGATACGCAGTATTTT.

V is TRBV24-1 and J is TRBJ1-2; D unresolved. The V and J ends lost 5 bases and 7 bases respectively, with 7 bases between them. Germline V CDR1 and CDR2: KGHDR, SFDVKD. The CDR3 is 11 amino acids. In DNA, the CDR3 is TGTGCCACCAGTGCGGGAACTGGCTACACCTTC. It translates to CATSAGTGYTF.

The J gene is TRBJ1-1, the V gene TRBV3-1, with 11 bases that match TRBD1. Looked up from germline, CDR1 is LGHDT and CDR2 is YNNKEL (reference sequence). This CDR3 contains 17 residues. After removal of 3 bases from V and 11 bases from J, the junction contained 17 bases not matched to a gene. CDR3 sequence (DNA): TGTGCCAGCAGCCACGAACGGAATTGGGGGCGGGACAGGGGGGCTTTCTTT. It specifies CASSHERNWGRDRGAFF.

This clonotype was seen only a few times. V is TRBV29-1 and J is TRBJ2-7, with TRBD2 identical over 15 bases. CDR1 and CDR2 from the germline V gene are SQVTM and ANQGSEA. V was clipped by 6 bases and J by 0 bases; unmatched bases: 12. This CDR3 is 18 amino acids long. CDR3 DNA sequence: TGCAGCGTCCGTGGGGAGGGACTAGCGGGAGGTCACTCCTACGAGCAGTACTTC. As protein: CSVRGEGLAGGHSYEQYF.

The chain links TRBV15 to TRBJ2-3; 7 bases match TRBD2. Per the germline V gene, CDR1 is LNHNV and CDR2 is YYDKDF (reference sequence). Losses at the gene ends were 6 bases for V and 7 bases for J; bases not matched to a gene: 10. The CDR3 covers 14 residues. CDR3 loop: CATRDGGGSHTQYF. CDR3 in DNA: TGTGCCACCAGGGATGGGGGGGGTAGTCATACGCAGTATTTT.